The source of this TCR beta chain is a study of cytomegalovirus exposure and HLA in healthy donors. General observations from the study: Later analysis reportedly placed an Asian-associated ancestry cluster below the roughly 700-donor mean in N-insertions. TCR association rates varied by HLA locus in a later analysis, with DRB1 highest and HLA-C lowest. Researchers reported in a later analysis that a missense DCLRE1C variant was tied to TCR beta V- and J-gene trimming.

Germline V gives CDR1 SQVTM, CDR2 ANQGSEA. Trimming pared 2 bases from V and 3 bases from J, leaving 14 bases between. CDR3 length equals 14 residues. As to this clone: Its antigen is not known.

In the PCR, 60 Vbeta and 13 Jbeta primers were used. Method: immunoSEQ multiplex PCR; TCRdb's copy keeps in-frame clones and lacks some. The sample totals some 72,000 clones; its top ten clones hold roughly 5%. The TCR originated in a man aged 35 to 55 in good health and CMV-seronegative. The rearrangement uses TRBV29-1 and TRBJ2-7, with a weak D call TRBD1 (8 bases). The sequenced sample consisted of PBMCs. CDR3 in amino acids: CSVEPTGGGYEQYF. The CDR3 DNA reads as TGCAGCGTTGAACCAACAGGGGGGGGCTACGAGCAGTACTTC.